Listed below are T cell receptor beta chains from one sample, sequenced in a study of blood T cell repertoires in COVID-19. Using immunoSEQ multiplex PCR, the repertoire was profiled, and TCRdb retains in-frame clones only, with some absent. The sample has some 250,000 clones; roughly nine tenths are singletons. Sequencing input: peripheral blood. These TCRs come from a man in his fifties or sixties with acute or convalescent COVID-19. CDR3s include the opening cysteine and the closing phenylalanine or tryptophan. The D gene is left open where the match is weak. The size of a clone is reported for some rows only, either as once, few or many, or as a class for expanded clones.

CDR3 length	V gene	J gene	clone size	D gene	CDR3 DNA	CDR3 protein
14	TRBV6-5	TRBJ2-1	-	TRBD1	TGTGCCAGCAGCGGACAGGGGGCTCGAAATGAGCAGTTCTTC	CASSGQGARNEQFF
14	TRBV5-1	TRBJ2-7	-	TRBD1	TGCGCCAGCAGCTACGGACAGGGTAACGACGAGCAGTACTTC	CASSYGQGNDEQYF
15	TRBV5-4	TRBJ2-2	few	-	TGTGCCAGCAGCTCCCCGGACAGGAACACCGGGGAGCTGTTTTTT	CASSSPDRNTGELFF
17	TRBV24-1	TRBJ2-7	-	TRBD1	TGTGCCACCAGTGATACTTCCGGACAGGGTCCCTCCTACGAGCAGTACTTC	CATSDTSGQGPSYEQYF
14	TRBV12-5	TRBJ1-5	-	-	TGTGCTAGTGGTTTGCGTGGGGGGTCCCAGCCCCAGCATTTT	CASGLRGGSQPQHF
16	TRBV6-6	TRBJ1-3	-	-	TGTGCCAGCAGTTACGGGGGGATGAGTCGTGGAAACACCATATATTTT	CASSYGGMSRGNTIYF
18	TRBV6-6	TRBJ2-7	-	TRBD2	TGTGCCAGCAGTCCCTCTCCCGTGAGCGGGAGGTACGGATACGAGCAGTACTTC	CASSPSPVSGRYGYEQYF
14	TRBV29-1	TRBJ1-1	once	TRBD1	TGCAGCGGGATGGGGGACAGGGGTGCCACTGAAGCTTTCTTT	CSGMGDRGATEAFF
15	TRBV9	TRBJ2-2	-	TRBD1	TGTGCCAGCAGCGTCAGGACAGGGAACACCGGGGAGCTGTTTTTT	CASSVRTGNTGELFF
16	TRBV11-2	TRBJ2-7	-	-	TGTGCCAGCAGCTTGGCTGGGGGGAGGAGCTCCTACGAGCAGTACTTC	CASSLAGGRSSYEQYF
17	TRBV3-1/TRBV3-2	TRBJ2-5	-	TRBD2	TGTGCCAGCAGCCAAGGGGATAGCGGGAGTGGGAGGGAGACCCAGTACTTC	CASSQGDSGSGRETQYF
14	TRBV16	TRBJ1-5	-	-	TGTGCCAGCAGCCAATCAGGGGGCAATCAGCCCCAGCATTTT	CASSQSGGNQPQHF
13	TRBV3-1/TRBV3-2	TRBJ2-2	-	-	TGTGCCAGCAGCCAAGCAGGAATCGGGGAGCTGTTTTTT	CASSQAGIGELFF